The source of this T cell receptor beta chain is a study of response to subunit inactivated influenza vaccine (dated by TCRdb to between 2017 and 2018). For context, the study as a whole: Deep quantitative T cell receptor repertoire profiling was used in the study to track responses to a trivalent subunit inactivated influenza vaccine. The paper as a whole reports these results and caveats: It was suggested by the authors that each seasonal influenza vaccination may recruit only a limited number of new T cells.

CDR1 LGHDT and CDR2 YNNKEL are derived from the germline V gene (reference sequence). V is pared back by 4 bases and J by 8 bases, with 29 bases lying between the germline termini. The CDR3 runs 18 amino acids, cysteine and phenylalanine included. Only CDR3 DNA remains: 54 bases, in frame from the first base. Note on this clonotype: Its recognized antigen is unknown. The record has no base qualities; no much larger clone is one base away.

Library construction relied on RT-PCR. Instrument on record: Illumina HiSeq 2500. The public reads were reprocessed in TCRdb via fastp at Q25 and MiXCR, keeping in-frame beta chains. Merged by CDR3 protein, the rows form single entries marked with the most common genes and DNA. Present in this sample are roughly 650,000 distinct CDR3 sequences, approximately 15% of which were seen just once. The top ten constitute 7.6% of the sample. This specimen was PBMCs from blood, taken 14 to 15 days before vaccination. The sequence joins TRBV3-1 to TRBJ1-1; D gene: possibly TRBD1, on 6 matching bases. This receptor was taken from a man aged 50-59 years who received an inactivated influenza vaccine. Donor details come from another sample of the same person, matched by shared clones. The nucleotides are TGTGCCAGCAGCCTAGAGGGGGGGATGGTGGTAAAACAGTCCGAAGCTTTCTTT. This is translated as CASSLEGGMVVKQSEAFF.